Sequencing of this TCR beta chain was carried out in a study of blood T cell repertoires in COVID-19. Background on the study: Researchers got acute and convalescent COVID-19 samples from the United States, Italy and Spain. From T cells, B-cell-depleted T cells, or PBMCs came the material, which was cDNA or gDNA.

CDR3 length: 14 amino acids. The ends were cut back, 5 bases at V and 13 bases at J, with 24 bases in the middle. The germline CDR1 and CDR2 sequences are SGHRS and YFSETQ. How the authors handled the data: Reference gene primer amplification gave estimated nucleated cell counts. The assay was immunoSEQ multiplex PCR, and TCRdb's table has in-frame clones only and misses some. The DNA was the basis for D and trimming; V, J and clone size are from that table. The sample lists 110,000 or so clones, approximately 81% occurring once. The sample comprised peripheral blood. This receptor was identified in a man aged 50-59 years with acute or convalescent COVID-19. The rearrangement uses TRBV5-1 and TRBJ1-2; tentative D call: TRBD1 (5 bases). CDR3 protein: CASSYGSRDSLTTF. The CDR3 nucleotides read TGCGCCAGCAGTTACGGCTCGCGGGACTCCCTAACCACCTTC.